This T cell receptor beta chain was obtained from a study of metastatic and nonmetastatic thyroid tumors. About the study: The study looked at repertoires side by side in blood and in tumor or nodule tissue from malignant and benign thyroid patients. Findings and caveats of the study: According to reports, the diversity of TCR beta was significantly higher in malignant thyroid tumors than in benign nodules, and this held in both blood and tumor samples.

None of the patients had undergone any treatment ahead of thyroid surgery. Regarding this clone: Its cognate antigen is unknown.

CDR3 length: 15 amino acids. The V gene lost 0 bases and the J gene lost 4 bases, with 13 bases spanning the gap. Germline V gives CDR1 SGDLS, CDR2 YYNGEE. In the original workflow: A papillary thyroid cancer distant-metastasis classifier was built from CDR3 differences across clinicopathological groups. TCRdb re-called clones via MiXCR from the PCR reads. Clone size and V and J calls follow TCRdb, not the original study. This sample has about 14,000 clones, with 23% found just once. Sequencing was done on a sample of blood. The receptor was isolated from a female donor with papillary thyroid cancer or a benign thyroid nodule (not recorded which). Some clones in this sample may be carry-over from other donors' samples. The rearrangement joins TRBV9 to TRBJ1-1, with D unclear. CDR3 nucleotide sequence: TGTGCCAGCAGCGTAGGGGCCGGGTCGGGCACTGAAGCTTTCTTT. It encodes CASSVGAGSGTEAFF.